This note documents a single TCR beta chain sequence. The J segment lost 6 bases and the V segment lost 8 bases, leaving 17 bases of the junction unmatched. Germline V gives CDR1 SNHLY, CDR2 FYNNEI. The CDR3 is 17 amino acids. The data stem from a study of T cell responses to AZD1222 COVID-19 vaccine. Method: immunoSEQ multiplex PCR; TCRdb's copy keeps in-frame clones and lacks some. The table includes about 88,000 clones, roughly nine tenths detected once. The chain couples TRBV2 to TRBJ2-1, with 9 bases identical to TRBD2. This specimen consisted of peripheral blood, obtained on day 0 of AZD1222 vaccination. The receptor was isolated from an adult in good health. CDR3 residues: CASHYGGGGREGNEQFF. CDR3 coding DNA: TGTGCCAGCCACTACGGGGGTGGCGGGAGGGAGGGCAATGAGCAGTTCTTC.